Shown below are 4 T cell receptor beta chains from a single sample sequenced in a study of cytomegalovirus exposure and HLA in healthy donors. The PCR contained 60 Vbeta and 13 Jbeta primers. Produced via immunoSEQ multiplex PCR; TCRdb's table is partial and in-frame only. Among about 130,000 clones listed, 70% to 75% were seen once. Sequencing input: PBMCs. The source of these receptors is a male donor in good health and CMV-seronegative.

The rearrangement uses TRBV19 and TRBJ1-5; 8 bases match TRBD1. The V segment lost 4 bases and the J segment 9 bases; nucleotides outside the gene matches: 11. There are 15 residues in the CDR3. Germline-derived CDR1 and CDR2 are LNHDA and SQIVND (reference sequence). The CDR3 DNA sequence: TGTGCCAGTAGTAAAACACAGGGGGTTGTGTCGCCCCAGCATTTT. Translation: CASSKTQGVVSPQHF.

The sample holds a few counts of this clone. V is TRBV5-4 and J is TRBJ2-7; 7 positions agree with TRBD1. Unmatched junction bases numbered 2, after V lost 3 bases and J lost 2 bases. There are 13 residues in the CDR3. CDR1 and CDR2 from the germline V gene are SGHNT and YYREEE (reference sequence). The CDR3 region is CASSSQGAYEQYF. The DNA of the CDR3 is TGTGCCAGCAGCTCCCAGGGGGCCTACGAGCAGTACTTC. Based on the CDR3 plus reference TRBV5-4 and TRBJ2-7, the full variable domain is ETGVTQSPTHLIKTRGQQVTLRCSSQSGHNTVSWYQQALGQGPQFIFQYYREEENGRGNFPPRFSGLQFPNYSSELNVNALELDDSALYLCASSSQGAYEQYFGPGTRLTVT.

The chain joins TRBV6-5 to TRBJ1-1; weak D call: TRBD1 (6 bases). The CDR3 length is 14 residues. In germline, CDR1 is MNHEY, CDR2 SVGAGI. The V end lost 7 bases, the J end lost 7 bases, and 19 bases lay between the germline ends. The CDR3 DNA is TGTGCCAGCATTGACCAGGGGCCGCTTGGTGAAGCTTTCTTT. Translated: CASIDQGPLGEAFF.

V is TRBV5-1 and J is TRBJ2-2; D perhaps matches TRBD2 (6 bases). The CDR3 length is 16 residues. CDR1 and CDR2 from the germline V gene are SGHRS and YFSETQ. Trimming removed 2 bases from V and 0 bases from J, with 11 bases in between. In nucleotides, the CDR3 is TGCGCCAGCAGCTTTAGCGGTGGCCCGAACACCGGGGAGCTGTTTTTT. Amino acid sequence: CASSFSGGPNTGELFF. The full variable domain, rest sourced from reference TRBV5-1 and TRBJ2-2, is KAGVTQTPRYLIKTRGQQVTLSCSPISGHRSVSWYQQTPGQGLQFLFEYFSETQRNKGNFPGRFSGRQFSNSRSEMNVSTLELGDSALYLCASSFSGGPNTGELFFGEGSRLTVL.